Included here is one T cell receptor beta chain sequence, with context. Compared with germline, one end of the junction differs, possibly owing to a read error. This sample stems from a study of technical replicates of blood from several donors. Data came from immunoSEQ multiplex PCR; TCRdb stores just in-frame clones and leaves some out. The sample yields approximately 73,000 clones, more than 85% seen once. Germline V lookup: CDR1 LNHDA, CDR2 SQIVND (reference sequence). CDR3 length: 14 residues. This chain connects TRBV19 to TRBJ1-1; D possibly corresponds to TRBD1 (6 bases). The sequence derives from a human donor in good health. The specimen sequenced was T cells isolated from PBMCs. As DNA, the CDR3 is TGTGCCAGTTCTGGACAGACGATGAACGCTGAAGCTTTCTTT. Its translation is CASSGQTMNAEAFF.